The table lists the clone carrying this T cell receptor beta chain with a few counts. Its antigen is unknown. Unique molecular identifiers were incorporated into the prepared TCRbeta library. MiXCR, run by TCRdb on the PCR reads, gives a single entry per CDR3 protein. The profile shows fewer than 350,000 distinct CDR3 sequences, just over 7.5% of them singletons. Germline lookup yields CDR1 LGHDT and CDR2 YNNKEL (reference sequence). The CDR3 totals 15 residues. With 1 base removed from V and 5 bases from J, the gap between germline ends came to 14 bases. The source of the sample is a study of T-cell reconstitution after alpha-beta-depleted transplantation in children. Points from the study as a whole: The main origin of T-cell counts and diversity one year after transplant was newly produced T cells. Some patients showed high day-60 TCRbeta diversity, which derived from surviving recipient T cells and thymic progenitors. Alpha-beta T cells about two months after transplant reportedly derived from several hundred expanded graft clones.

The material sequenced was peripheral blood, taken 360 days after TCRalphabeta/CD19-depleted stem cell transplant. The clonotype was recovered from a female patient aged 2-9 years who had a stem cell transplant for Fanconi anemia, so the T cells may come from the graft donor. The chain joins TRBV3-1 to TRBJ2-5; D gene ambiguous. The CDR3: CASSQGRSTPETQYF. The CDR3 nucleotides read TGTGCCAGCAGCCAAGGCAGAAGCACTCCCGAGACCCAGTACTTC.